This TCR beta chain appears in the sequencing data of a study of blood T cell repertoires in COVID-19. Study overall: There were acute and convalescent COVID-19 samples, and they came from the United States, Italy and Spain. T cells, B-cell-depleted T cells, or PBMCs supplied cDNA or gDNA.

Original handling: Amplification of reference gene primers was used by the study to estimate nucleated cell counts. The table came from immunoSEQ multiplex PCR; TCRdb's copy has only in-frame clones and leaves some out. V, J and clone size are those of that table, while D and trimming were read from the DNA. The sample contains tens of thousands of clones, roughly 76% of which appear only once. Trimming removed 10 bases at V and 0 bases at J, with 21 bases between. The CDR3 has 16 amino acids. Germline CDR1 reads LNHDA; CDR2 reads SQIVND (reference sequence). This TCR was recovered from a woman aged 70-85 years with acute or convalescent COVID-19. The chain employs TRBV19 and TRBJ1-2; D possibly corresponds to TRBD1 (5 bases). Sequences were obtained from peripheral blood. DNA of the CDR3: TGTGCCACCGGGGACTTCTCCTTACTGCCTAACTATGGCTACACCTTC. The encoded protein is CATGDFSLLPNYGYTF.